This is a list of T cell receptor beta chains from one sample in a study of T cells in Graves' hyperthyroidism and ophthalmopathy. TCRdb re-called the multiplex PCR reads through MiXCR, storing one row per CDR3 protein. The sample comprises 530,000 or so distinct CDR3 sequences, around 24% of which are singletons, and approximately 10% rests with the top ten. Input material: blood. The receptors shown here come from a woman in her twenties or thirties with Graves' ophthalmopathy. Each CDR3 is given with its conserved first and last residue. D genes are given only for firm matches. A row's size may be missing; if present it is once, few, many or a size class.

v_call	d_call	j_call	clone_size	cdr3_aa	cdr3_nt
TRBV30	NA	TRBJ1-1	many	CASIWTENTEAFF	TGTGCCTCGATATGGACGGAGAACACTGAAGCTTTCTTT
TRBV11-2	TRBD1	TRBJ2-7	few	CASSLVYAGAGDSSYEQYF	TGTGCCAGCAGCTTAGTATATGCCGGTGCAGGGGACAGCTCCTACGAGCAGTACTTC
TRBV20-1	NA	TRBJ1-1	many	CSAIGPSGSTEAFF	TGCAGTGCTATAGGACCCAGTGGATCTACTGAAGCTTTCTTT
TRBV29-1	NA	TRBJ1-1	many	CSVEVGVNTEAFF	TGCAGCGTTGAAGTAGGGGTGAACACTGAAGCTTTCTTT
TRBV7-2	NA	TRBJ1-2	NA	CASSLAIGDDYGYTF	TGTGCCAGCAGCTTAGCCATTGGGGATGACTATGGCTACACCTTC
TRBV3-1	NA	TRBJ1-1	many	CASSPQGEGVEAFF	TGTGCCAGCAGTCCCCAGGGAGAAGGGGTGGAAGCTTTCTTT
TRBV6-2/TRBV6-3	TRBD1	TRBJ2-7	many	CASRGTGDPYEQYF	TGTGCCAGCAGGGGGACAGGCGATCCTTACGAGCAGTACTTC
TRBV3-1	TRBD2	TRBJ2-7	few	CASSQGGQRGDFYEQYF	TGTGCCAGCAGCCAGGGGGGCCAGCGGGGGGATTTCTACGAGCAGTACTTC
TRBV11-2	TRBD1	TRBJ2-7	NA	CASSLLGQVSYEQYF	TGTGCCAGCAGCTTATTGGGACAGGTCTCCTACGAGCAGTACTTC
TRBV29-1	NA	TRBJ1-1	NA	CSVESGVNTEAFF	TGCAGCGTTGAATCCGGGGTGAACACTGAAGCTTTCTTT
TRBV15	NA	TRBJ1-1	NA	CATSRGRHGQGDPNTEAFF	TGTGCCACCAGCAGAGGCCGTCATGGGCAGGGCGACCCGAACACTGAAGCTTTCTTT
TRBV10-1	TRBD1	TRBJ2-3	many	CASSRQGTDTQYF	TGCGCCAGCAGTCGACAGGGGACAGATACGCAGTATTTT
TRBV20-1	NA	TRBJ2-2	NA	CSGARGAGGELCF	TGCAGTGGGGCGAGGGGCGCCGGCGGGGAGCTGTGTTTT
TRBV28	NA	TRBJ1-1	many	CASSKGMDTEAFF	TGTGCCAGCAGTAAGGGAATGGACACTGAAGCTTTCTTT
TRBV29-1	NA	TRBJ1-2	many	CSVFGSGYTF	TGCAGCGTTTTTGGCTCTGGCTACACCTTC
TRBV27	NA	TRBJ1-2	many	CASSFGQGYHGYTF	TGTGCCAGCAGTTTCGGGCAGGGGTATCATGGCTACACCTTC
TRBV6-1	NA	TRBJ1-3	many	CASSAERSSGNTIYF	TGTGCCAGCAGTGCAGAAAGGAGCTCTGGAAACACCATATATTTT
TRBV20-1	NA	TRBJ2-7	many	CSASPGNIPYEQYF	TGCAGTGCTAGTCCAGGGAACATCCCCTACGAGCAGTACTTC
TRBV7-9	NA	TRBJ2-5	many	CASSSSGTGGGTQYF	TGTGCCAGCAGCTCCTCCGGGACGGGTGGAGGGACCCAGTACTTC
TRBV19	NA	TRBJ1-1	many	CASTDLGNTEAFF	TGTGCCAGTACGGATCTCGGGAACACTGAAGCTTTCTTT
TRBV6-2/TRBV6-3	NA	TRBJ2-6	many	CASITSGANVLTF	TGTGCCAGCATCACCTCTGGGGCCAACGTCCTGACTTTC
TRBV27	NA	TRBJ1-5	NA	CASSWGPPNQPQHF	TGTGCCAGCAGTTGGGGACCCCCAAATCAGCCCCAGCATTTT
TRBV12-3/TRBV12-4	NA	TRBJ1-2	many	CASSPLLFGYTF	TGTGCCAGCAGTCCGCTCCTTTTTGGCTACACCTTC
TRBV7-2	NA	TRBJ2-7	few	CASSLFGNNQPQQYF	TGTGCCAGCAGCTTATTTGGGAACAATCAGCCCCAGCAGTACTTC
TRBV7-8	TRBD2	TRBJ2-4	NA	CASSPGLLQYF	TGTGCCAGCAGCCCGGGACTACTTCAGTACTTC
TRBV20-1	NA	TRBJ2-7	NA	CSAREAGGSSYEQYF	TGCAGTGCTAGAGAAGCAGGCGGTAGCTCCTACGAGCAGTACTTC
TRBV27	NA	TRBJ2-6	many	CASSSAGEPGANVLTF	TGTGCCAGCAGTTCCGCAGGGGAGCCCGGGGCCAACGTCCTGACTTTC
TRBV12-3/TRBV12-4	NA	TRBJ2-5	many	CASTLGDRELGETQYF	TGTGCCAGCACCCTCGGTGACCGTGAACTTGGGGAGACCCAGTACTTC
TRBV11-2	TRBD2	TRBJ2-3	many	CASSLMRELTDTQYF	TGTGCCAGCAGCTTAATGCGGGAGTTGACAGATACGCAGTATTTT
TRBV7-3	NA	TRBJ1-1	NA	CASSLEPTNTEAFF	TGTGCCAGCAGCTTAGAACCGACGAACACTGAAGCTTTCTTT
TRBV20-1	NA	TRBJ1-1	NA	CSANNYMNTEAFF	TGCAGTGCTAACAACTACATGAACACTGAAGCTTTCTTT